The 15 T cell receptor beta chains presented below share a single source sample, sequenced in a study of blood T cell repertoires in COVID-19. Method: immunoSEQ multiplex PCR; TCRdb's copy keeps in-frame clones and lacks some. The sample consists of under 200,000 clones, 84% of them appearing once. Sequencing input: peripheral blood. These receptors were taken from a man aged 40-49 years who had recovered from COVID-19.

The CDR3 DNA reads as TGTGCCAGTAGTATCGCGTTATCTAATGAAAAACTGTTTTTT. Encoded protein: CASSIALSNEKLFF. The chain is built from TRBV19 and TRBJ1-4; D gene uncertain. V was cut by 3 bases and J by 3 bases, with 8 bases left in between. The CDR3 length is 14 residues. CDR1 and CDR2 from the germline V gene are LNHDA and SQIVND (reference sequence).

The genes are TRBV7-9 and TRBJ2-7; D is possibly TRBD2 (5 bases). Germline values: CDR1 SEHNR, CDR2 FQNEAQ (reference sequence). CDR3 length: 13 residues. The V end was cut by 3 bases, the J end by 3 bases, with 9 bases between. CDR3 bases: TGTGCCAGCAGCTTTCTCGAGGGCTACGAGCAGTACTTC. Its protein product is CASSFLEGYEQYF.

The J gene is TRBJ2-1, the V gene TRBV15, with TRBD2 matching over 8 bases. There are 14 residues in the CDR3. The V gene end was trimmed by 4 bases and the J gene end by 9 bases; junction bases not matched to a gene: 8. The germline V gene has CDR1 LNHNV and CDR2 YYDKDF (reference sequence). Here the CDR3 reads CATSITAGVVEQFF. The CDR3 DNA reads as TGTGCCACCAGCATTACAGCGGGAGTTGTTGAGCAGTTCTTC.

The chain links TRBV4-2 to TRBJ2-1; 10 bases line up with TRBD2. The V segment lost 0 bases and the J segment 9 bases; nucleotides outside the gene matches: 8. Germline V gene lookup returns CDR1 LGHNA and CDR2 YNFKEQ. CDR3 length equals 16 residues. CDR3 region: CASSQDFSGGGREQFF. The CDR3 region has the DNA TGTGCCAGCAGCCAAGATTTCAGCGGGGGGGGGCGTGAGCAGTTCTTC.

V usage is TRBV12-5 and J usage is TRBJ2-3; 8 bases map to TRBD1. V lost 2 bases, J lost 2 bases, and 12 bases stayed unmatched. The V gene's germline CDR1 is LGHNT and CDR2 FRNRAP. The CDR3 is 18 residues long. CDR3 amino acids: CASGLTYVTGDNTDTQYF. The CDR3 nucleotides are TGTGCTAGTGGTTTGACCTACGTGACAGGGGACAACACAGATACGCAGTATTTT. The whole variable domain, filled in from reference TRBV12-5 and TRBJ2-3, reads DARVTQTPRHKVTEMGQEVTMRCQPILGHNTVFWYRQTMMQGLELLAYFRNRAPLDDSGMPKDRFSAEMPDATLATLKIQPSEPRDSAVYFCASGLTYVTGDNTDTQYFGPGTRLTVL.

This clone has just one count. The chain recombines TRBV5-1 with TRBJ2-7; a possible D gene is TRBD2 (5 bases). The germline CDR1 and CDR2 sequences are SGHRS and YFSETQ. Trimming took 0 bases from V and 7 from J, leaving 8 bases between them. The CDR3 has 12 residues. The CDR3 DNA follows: TGCGCCAGCAGCTTGGGTCGGGATGAGCAGTACTTC. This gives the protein CASSLGRDEQYF.

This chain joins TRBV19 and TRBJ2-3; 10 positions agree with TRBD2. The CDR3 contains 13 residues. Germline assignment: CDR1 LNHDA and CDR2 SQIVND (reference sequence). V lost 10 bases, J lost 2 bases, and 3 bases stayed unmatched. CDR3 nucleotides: TGTGCCACCACTAGCGGGGCCACAGATACGCAGTATTTT. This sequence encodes CATTSGATDTQYF.

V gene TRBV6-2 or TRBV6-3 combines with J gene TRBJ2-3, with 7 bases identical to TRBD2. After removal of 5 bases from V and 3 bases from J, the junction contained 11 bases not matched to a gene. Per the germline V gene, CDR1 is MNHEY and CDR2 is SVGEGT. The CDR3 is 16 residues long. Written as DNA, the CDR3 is TGTGCCAGCAGTCCCCGGCCCGGGGGGAGGACAGATACGCAGTATTTT. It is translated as CASSPRPGGRTDTQYF.

The CDR3 here is CASERQGYYGYTF. In nucleotides, the CDR3 is TGTGCCAGTGAAAGGCAGGGGTACTATGGCTACACCTTC. The chain has TRBV5-4 and TRBJ1-2; D possibly corresponds to TRBD1 (6 bases). The V gene lost 8 bases and the J gene lost 3 bases, with 14 bases spanning the gap. Germline V CDR1 and CDR2: SGHNT, YYREEE (reference sequence). The CDR3 is 13 amino acids.

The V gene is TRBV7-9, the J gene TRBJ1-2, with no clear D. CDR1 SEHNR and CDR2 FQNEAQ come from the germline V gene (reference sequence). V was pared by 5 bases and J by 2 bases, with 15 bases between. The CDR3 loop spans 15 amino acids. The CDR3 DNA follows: TGTGCCAGCAGCAGGAGGGAGCTTACCAACTATGGCTACACCTTC. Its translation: CASSRRELTNYGYTF.

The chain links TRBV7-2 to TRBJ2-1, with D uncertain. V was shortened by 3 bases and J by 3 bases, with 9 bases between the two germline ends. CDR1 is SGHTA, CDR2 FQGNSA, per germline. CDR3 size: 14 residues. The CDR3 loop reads CASSFETGYNEQFF. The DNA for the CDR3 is TGTGCCAGCAGCTTCGAGACGGGCTACAATGAGCAGTTCTTC.

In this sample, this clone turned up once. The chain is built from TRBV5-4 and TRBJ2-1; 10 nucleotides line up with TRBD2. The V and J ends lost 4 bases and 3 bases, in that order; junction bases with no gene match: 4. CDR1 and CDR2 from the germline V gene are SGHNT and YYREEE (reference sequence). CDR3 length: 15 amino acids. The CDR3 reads CASSDSGGNYNEQFF. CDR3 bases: TGTGCCAGCAGCGATAGCGGGGGGAACTACAATGAGCAGTTCTTC.

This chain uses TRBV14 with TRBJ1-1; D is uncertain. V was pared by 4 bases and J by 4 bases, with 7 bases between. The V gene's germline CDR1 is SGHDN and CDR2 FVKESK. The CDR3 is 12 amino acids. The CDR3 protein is CASSPGITEAFF. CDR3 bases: TGTGCCAGCAGCCCAGGAATCACTGAAGCTTTCTTT.

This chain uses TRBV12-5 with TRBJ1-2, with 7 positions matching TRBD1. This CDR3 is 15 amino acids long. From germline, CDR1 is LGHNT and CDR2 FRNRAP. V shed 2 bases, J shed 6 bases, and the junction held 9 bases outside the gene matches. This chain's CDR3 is CASGLWKGARDGYTF. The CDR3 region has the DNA TGTGCTAGTGGTTTGTGGAAGGGGGCGAGGGATGGCTACACCTTC.

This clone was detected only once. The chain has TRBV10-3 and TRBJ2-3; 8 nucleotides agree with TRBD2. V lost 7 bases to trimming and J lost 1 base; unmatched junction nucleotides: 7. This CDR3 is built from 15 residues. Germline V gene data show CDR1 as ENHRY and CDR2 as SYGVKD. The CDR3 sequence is CAITPGLGGTDTQYF. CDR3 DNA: TGTGCCATCACCCCGGGACTAGGAGGCACAGATACGCAGTATTTT.